These 30 T cell receptor beta chains originate from one sample sequenced in a study of blood T cell repertoires in COVID-19. Some clones are missing from TCRdb's copy, which holds only in-frame ones; the method was immunoSEQ multiplex PCR. This sample has under 200,000 clones, with around 79% found just once. The sample comprised PBMCs or T cells enriched from blood (not recorded which). These receptors all come from a man in his forties or fifties who had recovered from COVID-19.

The V gene is TRBV5-6, the J gene TRBJ2-2; 8 nucleotides agree with TRBD2. The V and J ends lost 1 base and 5 bases, in that order; junction bases with no gene match: 10. From germline, CDR1 is SGHDT and CDR2 YYEEEE. The CDR3 is 17 residues long. CDR3 bases: TGTGCCAGCAGCTTGATCCTAGCGGGCTCTTTAACCGGGGAGCTGTTTTTT. It codes for CASSLILAGSLTGELFF.

About this clone: This specimen includes other DNA sequences encoding the same CDR3. The chain uses TRBV29-1 and TRBJ1-1, with no clear D. V was trimmed by 6 bases and J by 0 bases, leaving 11 bases between them. Germline V lookup: CDR1 SQVTM, CDR2 ANQGSEA. The CDR3 has 13 amino acids. CDR3 in DNA: TGCAGCGTCCGAGGGAGTCTGAACACTGAAGCTTTCTTT. This codes for CSVRGSLNTEAFF.

The chain uses TRBV4-1 and TRBJ2-1; no firm D call. Trimming stripped 1 base from V and 8 bases from J, with 15 bases between. Germline V gives CDR1 MGHRA, CDR2 YSYEKL. The CDR3 consists of 15 residues. The CDR3 DNA reads as TGCGCCAGCAGCCAAGCATCACTTCCAGGCGATGAGCAGTTCTTC. Translation: CASSQASLPGDEQFF.

The rearrangement uses TRBV7-6 and TRBJ2-3; D remains ambiguous. V was pared by 0 bases and J by 2 bases, with 12 bases between. CDR1 SGHVS and CDR2 FNYEAQ come from the germline V gene. The CDR3 runs 16 residues. CDR3 coding DNA: TGTGCCAGCAGCTTAGCGTCCGAGATCCCCACAGATACGCAGTATTTT. This encodes CASSLASEIPTDTQYF. The entire variable domain, with the rest obtained from reference TRBV7-6 and TRBJ2-3, is as follows: GAGVSQSPRYKVTKRGQDVALRCDPISGHVSLYWYRQALGQGPEFLTYFNYEAQQDKSGLPNDRFSAERPEGSISTLTIQRTEQRDSAMYRCASSLASEIPTDTQYFGPGTRLTVL.

The rearrangement joins TRBV5-1 to TRBJ2-1; TRBD1 agrees at 9 bases. After removal of 1 base from V and 5 bases from J, the junction contained 4 bases not matched to a gene. CDR1 and CDR2 (germline): SGHRS, YFSETQ. The CDR3 loop spans 15 amino acids. The CDR3 DNA reads as TGCGCCAGCAGCTTGACGGGACAGGGAAACAATGAGCAGTTCTTC. Encoded protein: CASSLTGQGNNEQFF.

V usage is TRBV5-1 and J usage is TRBJ2-2, with D possibly TRBD2 on 6 matching bases. Per germline, CDR1 SGHRS and CDR2 YFSETQ. Deletions cut 7 bases from V and 7 bases from J, with 17 bases between. The CDR3 loop spans 14 amino acids. In DNA, the CDR3 is TGCGCCAGCGGTATCAACGGGGGAGTCGGGGAGCTGTTTTTT. Translating it yields CASGINGGVGELFF. Full variable domain (outside the CDR3, taken from reference TRBV5-1 and TRBJ2-2): KAGVTQTPRYLIKTRGQQVTLSCSPISGHRSVSWYQQTPGQGLQFLFEYFSETQRNKGNFPGRFSGRQFSNSRSEMNVSTLELGDSALYLCASGINGGVGELFFGEGSRLTVL.

This chain uses TRBV20-1 with TRBJ2-7; 8 bases agree with TRBD2. Per germline, CDR1 DFQATT and CDR2 SNEGSKA (reference sequence). Trimming at V came to 3 bases and at J to 5 bases, leaving 12 bases not matched to a gene. The CDR3 runs to 15 residues. The chain's CDR3 is CSASGDSVLADEQYF. The CDR3 coding sequence is TGCAGTGCTAGTGGGGATAGCGTACTAGCGGACGAGCAGTACTTC.

The chain uses TRBV28 and TRBJ1-5; D is undetermined. This CDR3 has 15 residues. Trimming shortened V by 2 bases and J by 2 bases, and 10 bases separated the two germline ends. Germline CDR1 and CDR2: MDHEN and SYDVKM. The DNA of the CDR3 is TGTGCCAGCAGTTTAGGCGGGCCGCGCAATCAGCCCCAGCATTTT. Its protein is CASSLGGPRNQPQHF. The full variable domain, with the rest looked up from reference TRBV28 and TRBJ1-5, is DVKVTQSSRYLVKRTGEKVFLECVQDMDHENMFWYRQDPGLGLRLIYFSYDVKMKEKGDIPEGYSVSREKKERFSLILESASTNQTSMYLCASSLGGPRNQPQHFGDGTRLSIL.

The chain is built from TRBV28 and TRBJ1-5; D may be TRBD1 (6 bases). The germline V and J ends were trimmed by 7 bases and 6 bases, with 10 bases remaining between them. This CDR3 is built from 12 residues. Germline CDR1 is MDHEN and CDR2 is SYDVKM. The CDR3 DNA is TGTGCCAGCACCCTCAGGGGTCAGCCCCAGCATTTT. Translated: CASTLRGQPQHF.

The chain joins TRBV5-1 to TRBJ1-1; D might be TRBD1 (6 bases). CDR3 length: 14 residues. The germline CDR1 and CDR2 sequences are SGHRS and YFSETQ. The germline V and J ends were trimmed by 4 bases and 1 base, with 11 bases remaining between them. CDR3 coding DNA: TGCGCCAGCAGCACTGGGGGCCGGAACACTGAAGCTTTCTTT. It encodes CASSTGGRNTEAFF. The full variable domain, rest sourced from reference TRBV5-1 and TRBJ1-1, is KAGVTQTPRYLIKTRGQQVTLSCSPISGHRSVSWYQQTPGQGLQFLFEYFSETQRNKGNFPGRFSGRQFSNSRSEMNVSTLELGDSALYLCASSTGGRNTEAFFGQGTRLTVV.

J is TRBJ1-2 and V is TRBV28, with a possible D match to TRBD1 (6 bases). V lost 10 bases and J 7 bases, leaving 10 bases between the germline ends. Germline loops: CDR1 MDHEN, CDR2 SYDVKM. The CDR3 contains 10 residues. Here the CDR3 reads CATGEIGYTF. CDR3 nucleotides: TGTGCCACAGGGGAAATTGGCTACACCTTC.

The chain joins TRBV2 to TRBJ2-3; D uncertain. Trimming took 7 bases from V and 6 from J, leaving 14 bases between them. This CDR3 region has 13 residues. Germline V gives CDR1 SNHLY, CDR2 FYNNEI. The DNA for the CDR3 is TGTGCCAGCAAAAGGCAGACTCGGGATACGCAGTATTTT. This translates into CASKRQTRDTQYF.

The chain uses TRBV6-5 and TRBJ1-3; tentatively, D is TRBD1 (6 bases). Germline V gene data show CDR1 as MNHEY and CDR2 as SVGAGI. This CDR3 spans 14 amino acids. V lost 7 bases and J lost 9, with 19 bases in between. This chain's CDR3 is CASNTGQSLGTIYF. CDR3 DNA sequence: TGTGCCAGCAACACTGGACAGTCTTTAGGCACCATATATTTT.

This clone was observed a handful of times. This rearrangement joins TRBV6-6 to TRBJ1-6; D might be TRBD1 (6 bases). Germline V gene lookup returns CDR1 MNHNY and CDR2 SVGAGI (reference sequence). This CDR3 has 14 residues. Trimming left V 7 bases short and J 9 bases short, with 16 bases between. For the CDR3, the DNA is TGTGCCAGCAAGTCTACAGGGTTGTCTTCACCCCTCCACTTT. It encodes CASKSTGLSSPLHF.

This rearrangement joins TRBV21-1 to TRBJ2-7; the table's D call, TRBD1, was not checked against the DNA. TRBV21-1 is flagged as a pseudogene. CDR3 length: 14 residues. Written as DNA, the CDR3 is TGTGCCAGCAGCACTGGTGGTGGCAGAACCGAGCAGTACTTC. It is translated as CASSTGGGRTEQYF.

In its sample, this clone was seen once. The CDR3 bases are TGCGCCAGCAGCTCGAACTTCCTCCCGGGTACAGGGGACCCCGGGGAGCTGTTTTTT. Translation: CASSSNFLPGTGDPGELFF. The chain has TRBV5-1 and TRBJ2-2; TRBD1 matches 7 bases. The V gene end was trimmed by 3 bases and the J gene end by 6 bases; junction bases not matched to a gene: 20. Germline values: CDR1 SGHRS, CDR2 YFSETQ. This CDR3 has 19 residues.

V is TRBV21-1 and J is TRBJ2-1; no check of the table's D call, TRBD1, against the DNA was made. TRBV21-1 is an annotated pseudogene. The CDR3 extends over 21 amino acids. The CDR3 DNA sequence: TGTGCCAGCAGCAAAGAGATGGGCTGTCACAGGCAAGGCGCCTCTTACAATGAGCAGTTCTTC. Amino acid sequence: CASSKEMGCHRQGASYNEQFF.

This clone was seen a single time. The chain uses TRBV18 and TRBJ2-4, with 8 nucleotides matching TRBD2. The CDR3 contains 17 residues. Germline V gene lookup returns CDR1 KGHSH and CDR2 LQKENI. Losses at the gene ends were 0 bases for V and 2 bases for J; bases not matched to a gene: 6. CDR3 protein: CASSPPISGSTKNIQYF. CDR3 DNA sequence: TGTGCCAGCTCACCACCGATAAGCGGGAGTACCAAAAACATTCAGTACTTC.

The chain carries TRBV7-3 and TRBJ1-2, with 9 nucleotides matching TRBD1. The CDR3 is made up of 13 amino acids. The germline V gene encodes CDR1 SGHTA and CDR2 FQGTGA. Germline trimming cut 5 bases from V and 13 bases from J; bases unmatched to any gene: 11. The CDR3 sequence is CASSDRDRAPRTF. The CDR3 nucleotides are TGTGCCAGCAGCGACCGGGACAGGGCCCCTCGCACCTTC.

The rearrangement uses TRBV9 and TRBJ1-2; 7 bases match TRBD1. Germline lookup yields CDR1 SGDLS and CDR2 YYNGEE. The trim removed 4 bases at V and 1 base at J, leaving 7 bases unmatched. CDR3 length equals 15 residues. CDR3 in DNA: TGTGCCAGCAGCACGGGACAGCCGTTTAACTATGGCTACACCTTC. Translated, it gives CASSTGQPFNYGYTF.

The chain joins TRBV18 to TRBJ1-6; 7 nucleotides line up with TRBD1. The CDR3 runs 15 residues. The V and J ends lost 3 bases and 8 bases, in that order; junction bases with no gene match: 7. Germline V gives CDR1 KGHSH, CDR2 LQKENI. CDR3 in amino acids: CASSPRQGLDSPLHF. The CDR3 DNA follows: TGTGCCAGCTCACCGCGACAGGGTTTGGATTCACCCCTCCACTTT.

This clone was seen only once. The V call is TRBV27, the J call TRBJ2-4; 7 bases are a match to TRBD2. Germline V lookup: CDR1 MNHEY, CDR2 SMNVEV (reference sequence). Trimming at V came to 5 bases and at J to 4 bases, leaving 8 bases not matched to a gene. The CDR3 length is 15 residues. The CDR3 spells CASSELQAGKNIQYF. The CDR3 DNA follows: TGTGCCAGCAGTGAGTTACAAGCGGGAAAAAACATTCAGTACTTC.

The chain carries TRBV28 and TRBJ2-5; 12 bases are shared with TRBD2. V gave up 4 bases and J gave up 2 bases; unmatched junction bases: 2. The V gene's germline CDR1 is MDHEN and CDR2 SYDVKM. This CDR3 has 15 amino acids. The CDR3 coding sequence is TGTGCCAGCAGTTCGCTAGCGGGAGGGCAAGAGACCCAGTACTTC. As protein: CASSSLAGGQETQYF.

This clone was observed a few times. This chain uses TRBV7-2 with TRBJ1-4; 8 nucleotides match TRBD1. This CDR3 has 15 residues. CDR1 is SGHTA and CDR2 is FQGNSA in the germline V gene. The V gene end was trimmed by 5 bases and the J gene end by 3 bases; junction bases not matched to a gene: 5. The CDR3: CASSPDRGANEKLFF. In DNA form, the CDR3 reads TGTGCCAGCAGCCCCGACAGGGGTGCTAATGAAAAACTGTTTTTT.

This clone was recorded once. DNA for the CDR3: TGTGCCAGCAGTGATCCGGGGGAGGTGGGCGAGCAGTACTTC. This encodes CASSDPGEVGEQYF. The rearrangement uses TRBV2 and TRBJ2-7, with D tentatively TRBD2 (6 bases). The CDR3 is 14 amino acids. Germline CDR1 SNHLY, CDR2 FYNNEI. V lost 3 bases and J lost 6, with 15 bases in between.

CDR3 amino acids: CASSRTGERPLHF. The CDR3 region has the DNA TGTGCCAGCAGTCGAACAGGGGAGCGGCCCCTCCACTTT. The rearrangement joins TRBV6-5 to TRBJ1-6; TRBD1 aligns across 7 bases. V lost 5 bases to trimming and J lost 13 bases; unmatched junction nucleotides: 8. Germline V gene lookup returns CDR1 MNHEY and CDR2 SVGAGI. The CDR3 is made up of 13 amino acids.

The J gene is TRBJ1-1, the V gene TRBV7-9; no reliable D call. Germline V gene data show CDR1 as SEHNR and CDR2 as FQNEAQ (reference sequence). The CDR3 runs to 12 residues. V lost 6 bases and J lost 1, with 6 bases in between. CDR3 bases: TGTGCCAGCAGGTTACAGAACACTGAAGCTTTCTTT. Translating gives CASRLQNTEAFF. Filled out from reference TRBV7-9 and TRBJ1-1, the complete variable domain reads DTGVSQNPRHKITKRGQNVTFRCDPISEHNRLYWYRQTLGQGPEFLTYFQNEAQLEKSRLLSDRFSAERPKGSFSTLEIQRTEQGDSAMYLCASRLQNTEAFFGQGTRLTVV.

The rearrangement links TRBV11-2 to TRBJ1-3, with unresolved D. The CDR3 has 14 amino acids. Germline V gene sequence: CDR1 SGHAT, CDR2 FQNNGV. Trimming removed 1 base at V and 4 bases at J, with 8 bases between. CDR3 DNA sequence: TGTGCCAGCAGCTTAGCTTCGGTAGGAAACACCATATATTTT. It is translated as CASSLASVGNTIYF.

The chain couples TRBV4-1 to TRBJ1-6, with TRBD1 matching 9 bases. The germline V gene has CDR1 MGHRA and CDR2 YSYEKL. The CDR3 length is 16 residues. V gave up 1 base and J gave up 7 bases; unmatched junction bases: 5. CDR3: CASSQGTGAPNSPLHF. As DNA, the CDR3 is TGCGCCAGCAGCCAAGGGACAGGGGCACCAAATTCACCCCTCCACTTT.

The chain carries TRBV28 and TRBJ2-7; 7 bases fit TRBD2. The length of the CDR3 is 11 residues. Per germline, CDR1 MDHEN and CDR2 SYDVKM. The V gene end was trimmed by 4 bases and the J gene end by 9 bases; junction bases not matched to a gene: 3. This CDR3 is CASSSPGGQYF. CDR3 DNA sequence: TGTGCCAGCAGTTCCCCGGGGGGGCAGTACTTC.